The 4 T cell receptor beta chains listed next were all sequenced from one sample in a study of post-analysis software for immune sequencing data. Study conclusions and caveats: Comparison of patients with controls showed roughly five TRBV segments more frequent in patients, TRBV5-6, TRBV5-1 and TRBV20-1 among them.

These receptors lack a known antigen. The TCR beta cDNA libraries carried unique molecular identifiers. MiXCR, applied by TCRdb to the PCR reads, yields one record per CDR3 protein. Here the sample spans more than 450,000 distinct CDR3 sequences, around 31% being singletons. Sequencing input: blood. These receptors all come from a girl under 18 with multiple sclerosis.

The V call is TRBV20-1, the J call TRBJ1-5; D remains ambiguous. The CDR3 runs to 14 residues. The V and J ends lost 7 bases and 0 bases respectively, with 13 bases between them. Germline lookup yields CDR1 DFQATT and CDR2 SNEGSKA (reference sequence). DNA of the CDR3: TGCAGTGGCCTGGCTGTGGGTAGCAATCAGCCCCAGCATTTT. This encodes CSGLAVGSNQPQHF.

The rearrangement joins TRBV12-3 or TRBV12-4 to TRBJ1-2; the match to TRBD1 covers 10 bases. V shed 0 bases, J shed 7 bases, and the junction held 11 bases outside the gene matches. The CDR3 is 17 amino acids. The DNA of the CDR3 is TGTGCCAGCAGTTTAGCTGGGACAGGGGACCGTATAGGTGGCTACACCTTC. This sequence encodes CASSLAGTGDRIGGYTF.

This clonotype came up a few times. The V gene is TRBV4-1, the J gene TRBJ2-1; a weak D match, TRBD1 (6 bases). V gave up 3 bases and J gave up 6 bases, with 6 bases separating them. Germline CDR1 is MGHRA and CDR2 is YSYEKL. The CDR3 runs 12 residues. The CDR3 here is CASSHRGNEQFF. CDR3 DNA sequence: TGCGCCAGCAGCCACAGGGGCAATGAGCAGTTCTTC.

This clonotype was counted a few times. The V gene is TRBV10-2, the J gene TRBJ2-5, with a tentative D call TRBD1 (6 bases). Trimming removed 5 bases from V and 2 bases from J, with 12 bases in between. Germline CDR1 WSHSY, CDR2 SAAADI. The CDR3 runs 14 residues. The CDR3 here is CASSRNDRQETQYF. The CDR3 nucleotides are TGCGCCAGCAGTCGAAATGACAGGCAAGAGACCCAGTACTTC.